This T cell receptor (beta chain) appears in the sequencing data of a study of T cells in Graves' hyperthyroidism and ophthalmopathy. Study-level information: Upon initial diagnosis and before any treatment, peripheral blood was collected.

Findings and limits, study-wide: Before onset, ophthalmopathy was predicted by the model a median around 6 months earlier.

Per the germline V gene, CDR1 is MNHNY and CDR2 is SVGAGI (reference sequence). The CDR3 is 16 residues long. The ends lost 0 bases at V and 8 bases at J; junction bases unmatched: 10. RNA transcripts were the template for amplifying TCR beta CDR3 regions. First-round RT-PCR of the TCR CDR3 relied on the HTBI primer set. Via MiXCR, TCRdb re-called the multiplex PCR reads, giving one row per CDR3 protein. The sample records about 840,000 distinct CDR3 sequences, 35% to 45% being singletons. Aged 18 to 65, the patients had hyperthyroidism that was newly diagnosed and had lasted under 2 months. PBMCs were obtained from over 8.5 ml fresh peripheral blood. Details on this clonotype: Antigen unknown.

The sample consisted of blood. The rearrangement links TRBV6-6 to TRBJ1-5, with TRBD1 identical over 7 bases. The clonotype comes from a man aged 18 to 30 with Graves' hyperthyroidism. Here the CDR3 reads CASSYSLQTGMEPQHF. The CDR3 DNA sequence: TGTGCCAGCAGTTACTCGTTGCAGACAGGGATGGAGCCCCAGCATTTT.